The sequence of this T cell receptor (beta chain) was determined in a study of T cell responses to AZD1222 COVID-19 vaccine. Study observations and caveats: Most donors were white British and more were female, and clonal diversity was possibly underestimated. Repertoire collection took place solely once the T cell response had peaked.

CDR3 length: 14 residues. The V end was cut by 1 base, the J end by 2 bases, with 9 bases between. Per germline, CDR1 SGHRS and CDR2 YFSETQ. The repertoire was sequenced with immunoSEQ multiplex PCR; TCRdb's copy has only in-frame clones and lacks some. The sample lists about 120,000 clones, around 92% seen once, with around 15% in the top ten. As regards this clone: Its antigen is unknown.

The V call is TRBV5-1, the J call TRBJ1-1; D remains ambiguous. This specimen consisted of peripheral blood, obtained on day 0 of AZD1222 vaccination. This TCR came from an adult in good health. The CDR3 region has the DNA TGCGCCAGCAGCTTGAATACGGGTAACACTGAAGCTTTCTTT. This gives the protein CASSLNTGNTEAFF.